This TCR beta chain came from a study of post-analysis software for immune sequencing data. Study summary: Clinical courses comprised relapsing-remitting, secondary progressive and progressive-relapsing multiple sclerosis.

Comment on this clonotype: The target antigen is unknown.

Study-wide results and caveats: People with multiple sclerosis had a significantly lower normalized Chao1 diversity than controls did. Samples from one preparation batch, clustered by F measure, grouped strongly together.

Incorporated into the TCR beta cDNA libraries were unique molecular identifiers, which served to reduce PCR and sequencing biases. Each CDR3 protein gets one entry after TCRdb re-called the PCR reads with MiXCR. The sample carries 350,000 to 450,000 distinct CDR3 sequences, approximately 39% recorded once. The source is a girl aged 2 to 9 with multiple sclerosis. The sample taken for sequencing was blood.

Here the CDR3 DNA reads TGTGCCAGCAGCCAAGGATCAGCGGGAAGCTCCTACGAGCAGTACTTC. As protein: CASSQGSAGSSYEQYF. The rearrangement joins TRBV3-1 to TRBJ2-7; 7 positions match TRBD2. J gave up 0 bases and V 1 base, and 6 bases lay outside the gene matches. The CDR3 runs to 16 residues. Germline V gives CDR1 LGHDT, CDR2 YNNKEL (reference sequence).